Given below is one T cell receptor beta chain in context. Looked up from germline, CDR1 is LGHNA and CDR2 is YSLEER. The CDR3 contains 19 residues. V dropped 1 base and J dropped 0 bases, with 19 bases sitting between them. The assay was immunoSEQ multiplex PCR, and TCRdb's table has in-frame clones only and misses some. The repertoire has around 130,000 clones, about four fifths of them found once; the top ten carry roughly 4.3%. This entry belongs to a study of blood T cell repertoires in COVID-19. The gene calls are TRBV4-3 and TRBJ1-3, with a possible D match to TRBD1 (5 bases). The sequenced sample was peripheral blood. The receptor was isolated from a woman aged 70-85 years with acute or convalescent COVID-19. CDR3 protein: CASSQGSGAGSASGNTIYF. Here the CDR3 DNA reads TGCGCCAGCAGCCAAGGGAGCGGGGCCGGATCCGCCTCTGGAAACACCATATATTTT.